The clone carrying this T cell receptor beta chain was counted once. This CDR3 comprises 14 residues. Germline V gene lookup returns CDR1 KGHSH and CDR2 LQKENI. Unmatched junction bases numbered 5, after V lost 4 bases and J lost 5 bases. This sample stems from a study of blood T cell repertoires in COVID-19. Study overall: Samples taken during acute and convalescent COVID-19 were collected in the United States, Italy and Spain. PBMCs, B-cell-depleted T cells, or T cells provided the cDNA or gDNA that made up the material.

As processed by the authors: Reference gene primer amplification gave estimated nucleated cell counts. The assay was immunoSEQ multiplex PCR, and TCRdb's table has in-frame clones only and misses some. The DNA was the basis for D and trimming; V, J and clone size are from that table. Of tens of thousands of clones listed, over 65% are singletons. Specimen: peripheral blood. The rearrangement links TRBV18 to TRBJ2-3; TRBD2 agrees at 8 bases. This clonotype was obtained from a man in his sixties with active COVID-19. The CDR3 DNA reads as TGTGCCAGCTCACGGCGGGAGGTTAAAGATACGCAGTATTTT. Protein: CASSRREVKDTQYF.